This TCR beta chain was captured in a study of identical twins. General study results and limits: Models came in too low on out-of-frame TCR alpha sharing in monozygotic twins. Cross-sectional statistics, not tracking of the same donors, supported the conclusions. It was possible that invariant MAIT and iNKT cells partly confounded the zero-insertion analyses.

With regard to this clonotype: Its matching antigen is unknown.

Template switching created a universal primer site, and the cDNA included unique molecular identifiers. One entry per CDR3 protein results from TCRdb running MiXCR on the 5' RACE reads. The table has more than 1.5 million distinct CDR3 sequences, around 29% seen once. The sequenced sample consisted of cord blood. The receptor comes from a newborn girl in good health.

The CDR3 DNA sequence: TGCGCCAGCACCAACTCCCATGAGCAGTTCTTC. It encodes CASTNSHEQFF. V is TRBV10-2 and J is TRBJ2-1; D unclear. V was trimmed by 7 bases and J by 8 bases, leaving 9 bases between them. CDR3 length: 11 amino acids. Germline CDR1 is WSHSY and CDR2 is SAAADI.